This TCR beta chain was obtained from a study of CD8+ T cells in alopecia areata. Of note for this clone: Its matching antigen is unknown.

Points from the study as a whole: Lesional scalp exceeded normal scalp in clonality, especially in alopecia totalis/universalis. Sharing of TCRs across patients appeared less clear than in mice, possibly for HLA-related reasons.

Researchers picked out CD4+ and CD8+ T cells from PBMCs by sorting. Once RNA had been extracted, it was reverse transcribed into cDNA to act as the sequencing template. The protocol was immunoSEQ multiplex PCR, while the TCRdb copy is restricted to in-frame clones and leaves out a portion. The sample carries about 110,000 clones, 59% recorded once. The CDR3 runs 13 residues. CDR1 and CDR2 (germline): SEHNR, FQNEAQ (reference sequence). Trimming left V 1 base short and J 4 bases short, with 4 bases between. Sequences were obtained from CD8+ T cells sorted from blood. This sequence joins TRBV7-9 and TRBJ1-4; D gene ambiguous. The clonotype comes from a human donor in good health. DNA for the CDR3: TGTGCCAGCAGCTTAGGGCTTAATGAAAAACTGTTTTTT. Protein sequence: CASSLGLNEKLFF.